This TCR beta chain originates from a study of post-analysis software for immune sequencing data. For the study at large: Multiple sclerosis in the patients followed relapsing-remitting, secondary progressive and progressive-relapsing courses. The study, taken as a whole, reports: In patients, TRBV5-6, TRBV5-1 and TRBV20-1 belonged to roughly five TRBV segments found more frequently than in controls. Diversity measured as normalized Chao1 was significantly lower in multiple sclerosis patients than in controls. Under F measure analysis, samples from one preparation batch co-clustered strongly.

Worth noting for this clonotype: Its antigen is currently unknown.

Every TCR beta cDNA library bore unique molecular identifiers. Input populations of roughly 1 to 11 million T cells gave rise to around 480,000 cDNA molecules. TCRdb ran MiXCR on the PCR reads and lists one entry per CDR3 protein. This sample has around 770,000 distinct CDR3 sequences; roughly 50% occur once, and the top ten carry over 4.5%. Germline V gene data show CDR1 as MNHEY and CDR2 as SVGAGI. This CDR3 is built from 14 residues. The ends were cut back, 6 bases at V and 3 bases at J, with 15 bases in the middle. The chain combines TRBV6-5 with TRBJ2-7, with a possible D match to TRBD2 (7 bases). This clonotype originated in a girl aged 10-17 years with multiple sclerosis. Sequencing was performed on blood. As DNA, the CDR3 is TGTGCCAGCAGCTTACAGGGAGGGGGCTACGAGCAGTACTTC. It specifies CASSLQGGGYEQYF.